These 17 T cell receptor beta chains were sequenced from one sample in a study of blood T cell repertoires in COVID-19. Generated by immunoSEQ multiplex PCR, the TCRdb table keeps only in-frame clones and is missing some. The sample holds approximately 210,000 clones, around 81% seen once. The specimen sequenced was PBMCs or T cells enriched from blood (not recorded which). These TCRs come from a woman aged 45-65 years with acute COVID-19.

Details on this clone: The sample holds other DNA sequences that translate to the same CDR3. The rearrangement uses TRBV5-1 and TRBJ2-7; weak D call: TRBD2 (6 bases). V was shortened by 0 bases and J by 3 bases, with 10 bases between the two germline ends. CDR3 length: 14 residues. Germline lookup yields CDR1 SGHRS and CDR2 YFSETQ. The CDR3 protein is CASSLVSGSYEQYF. The CDR3 region has the DNA TGCGCCAGCAGCTTGGTATCCGGGAGCTACGAGCAGTACTTC.

CDR3 sequence: CASSSTTQETQYF. In DNA form, the CDR3 reads TGTGCCAGCAGTTCAACCACTCAAGAGACCCAGTACTTC. The chain employs TRBV28 and TRBJ2-5; no firm D call. The germline V and J ends were trimmed by 4 bases and 2 bases, with 8 bases remaining between them. Germline assignment: CDR1 MDHEN and CDR2 SYDVKM. This CDR3 region has 13 residues. The complete variable domain, with remaining parts taken from reference TRBV28 and TRBJ2-5, reads DVKVTQSSRYLVKRTGEKVFLECVQDMDHENMFWYRQDPGLGLRLIYFSYDVKMKEKGDIPEGYSVSREKKERFSLILESASTNQTSMYLCASSSTTQETQYFGPGTRLLVL.

The chain recombines TRBV7-9 with TRBJ2-7; maybe TRBD2 (6 bases). Trimming pared 5 bases from V and 3 bases from J, leaving 14 bases between. CDR3 size: 14 residues. Per germline, CDR1 SEHNR and CDR2 FQNEAQ (reference sequence). In nucleotides, the CDR3 is TGTGCCAGCAGCCCGGGACTTTACGACTACGAGCAGTACTTC. Amino acids: CASSPGLYDYEQYF. Variable domain in full (rest from reference TRBV7-9 and TRBJ2-7): DTGVSQNPRHKITKRGQNVTFRCDPISEHNRLYWYRQTLGQGPEFLTYFQNEAQLEKSRLLSDRFSAERPKGSFSTLEIQRTEQGDSAMYLCASSPGLYDYEQYFGPGTRLTVT.

The chain is built from TRBV19 and TRBJ2-6; TRBD2 matches at 12 bases. Per germline, CDR1 LNHDA and CDR2 SQIVND (reference sequence). The CDR3 is 19 residues long. With 5 bases clipped from V and 0 bases from J, the junction kept 8 bases outside the gene matches. CDR3 region: CASSRTSGTTVSGANVLTF. CDR3 nucleotide sequence: TGTGCCAGTAGTCGGACTAGCGGGACTACTGTCTCTGGGGCCAACGTCCTGACTTTC.

This sequence joins TRBV6-5 and TRBJ2-1; TRBD2 matches 14 bases. V gave up 6 bases and J gave up 6 bases; unmatched junction bases: 4. Germline V gene lookup returns CDR1 MNHEY and CDR2 SVGAGI. CDR3 size: 15 residues. The DNA for the CDR3 is TGTGCCAGCAGCCCGGGACTAGCGGGAGTCAATGAGCAGTTCTTC. Translating gives CASSPGLAGVNEQFF.

The chain recombines TRBV7-6 with TRBJ1-1, with a weak D call TRBD1 (6 bases). CDR1 and CDR2 (germline): SGHVS, FNYEAQ. The CDR3 sequence is 14 residues long. Between the trimmed V and J ends, which lost 3 bases and 0 bases, there was a span of 8 bases. The CDR3 DNA reads as TGTGCCAGCAGCTTGACAGGAATGAACACTGAAGCTTTCTTT. Protein product: CASSLTGMNTEAFF.

The J gene is TRBJ2-2, the V gene TRBV2, with D perhaps TRBD1 (5 bases). Deletions cut 5 bases from V and 5 bases from J, with 9 bases between. Germline V gene sequence: CDR1 SNHLY, CDR2 FYNNEI. The CDR3 consists of 13 residues. CDR3 DNA: TGTGCCAGCAGTTTGACAGAGACCGGGGAGCTGTTTTTT. It encodes CASSLTETGELFF.

The J gene is TRBJ1-1, the V gene TRBV24-1; D might be TRBD1 (6 bases). Germline V gene sequence: CDR1 KGHDR, CDR2 SFDVKD. The CDR3 covers 12 residues. V lost 11 bases and J lost 8, with 17 bases in between. The CDR3 nucleotides are TGTGCCATCGTCGGGACAAAGGGGGAAGCTTTCTTT. This sequence encodes CAIVGTKGEAFF.

This clone occurred a few times. The chain joins TRBV2 to TRBJ2-5, with 8 bases matching TRBD2. This CDR3 is 15 amino acids long. CDR1 and CDR2 from the germline V gene are SNHLY and FYNNEI. After removal of 6 bases from V and 4 bases from J, the junction contained 10 bases not matched to a gene. The CDR3 here is CASSVGTRGLETQYF. In DNA, the CDR3 is TGTGCCAGCAGCGTCGGGACTAGAGGATTAGAGACCCAGTACTTC.

This clone was seen a few times. This rearrangement joins TRBV18 to TRBJ2-7, with D possibly matching TRBD2 (8 bases). V gave up 6 bases and J gave up 3 bases, with 21 bases separating them. The CDR3 is 16 amino acids. Germline V gives CDR1 KGHSH, CDR2 LQKENI. The CDR3 protein is CASSPPGGGGLYEQYF. The CDR3, as DNA: TGTGCCAGCTCTCCCCCGGGAGGGGGCGGTCTCTACGAGCAGTACTTC.

This chain joins TRBV18 and TRBJ2-6; D unresolved. The CDR3 covers 14 residues. CDR1 KGHSH and CDR2 LQKENI come from the germline V gene. V lost 0 bases, J lost 4 bases, and 4 bases lay in between. CDR3 residues: CASSPPAGANVLTF. The CDR3 bases are TGTGCCAGCTCACCACCAGCCGGGGCCAACGTCCTGACTTTC.

CDR3 DNA sequence: TGCGCCAGCAGCCCGGGTGGAGAAGGCACAGATACGCAGTATTTT. Its translation: CASSPGGEGTDTQYF. V usage is TRBV5-1 and J usage is TRBJ2-3; no clear D gene. The CDR3 sequence is 15 residues long. CDR1 SGHRS and CDR2 YFSETQ come from the germline V gene. V dropped 4 bases and J dropped 1 base, with 13 bases sitting between them.

This chain connects TRBV19 to TRBJ1-1; 8 bases align to TRBD1. The CDR3 is made up of 15 amino acids. V dropped 5 bases and J dropped 0; count of bases not matched to a gene: 5. The V gene's germline CDR1 is LNHDA and CDR2 SQIVND (reference sequence). The CDR3: CASSARTGMNTEAFF. The CDR3, as DNA: TGTGCCAGTAGTGCACGGACAGGGATGAACACTGAAGCTTTCTTT.

The V and J genes are TRBV5-1 and TRBJ1-4; D ambiguous. CDR1 is SGHRS, CDR2 YFSETQ, per germline. V was pared by 0 bases and J by 4 bases, with 13 bases between. The CDR3 has 16 amino acids. CDR3 DNA: TGCGCCAGCAGCTTGGAGGCCGCCGGAGGTAATGAAAAACTGTTTTTT. Its translation is CASSLEAAGGNEKLFF.

The CDR3 DNA reads as TGTGCCAGCAGTCTAGGGGGGCGTGATACGCAGTATTTT. Translation: CASSLGGRDTQYF. The chain employs TRBV12-3 or TRBV12-4 and TRBJ2-3; D could derive from TRBD1 or TRBD2 (6 bases each). V was pared by 5 bases and J by 6 bases, with 12 bases between. This CDR3 contains 13 residues.

The V and J genes are TRBV11-3 and TRBJ1-2; D may be TRBD1 (6 bases). Per the germline V gene, CDR1 is SGHNT and CDR2 is YENEEA. The CDR3 sequence is 13 residues long. With 1 base removed from V and 8 bases from J, the gap between germline ends came to 11 bases. The CDR3 nucleotides are TGTGCCAGCAGCTTAGTCGCACAGGGAGGCTACACCTTC. It codes for CASSLVAQGGYTF.

The chain couples TRBV18 to TRBJ2-3, with 13 positions matching TRBD2. Germline CDR1 and CDR2: KGHSH and LQKENI. The CDR3 extends over 15 amino acids. The V and J ends lost 3 bases and 3 bases, in that order; junction bases with no gene match: 0. CDR3 nucleotide sequence: TGTGCCAGCTCACCGGGACTAGCGGGGACAGATACGCAGTATTTT. This gives the protein CASSPGLAGTDTQYF.